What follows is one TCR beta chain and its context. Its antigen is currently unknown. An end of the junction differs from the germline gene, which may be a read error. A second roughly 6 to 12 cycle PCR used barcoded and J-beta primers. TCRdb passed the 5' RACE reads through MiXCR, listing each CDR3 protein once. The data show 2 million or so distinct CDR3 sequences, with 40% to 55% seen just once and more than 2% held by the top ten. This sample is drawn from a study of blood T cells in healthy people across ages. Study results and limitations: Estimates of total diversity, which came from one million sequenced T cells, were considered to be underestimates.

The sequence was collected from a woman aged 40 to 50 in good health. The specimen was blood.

DNA of the CDR3: TGTGCCAGCAGCCTCGGACAGGGAGAGGCCCAGTACTTC. Amino acid sequence: CASSLGQGEAQYF. J is TRBJ2-5 and V is TRBV4-2, with 8 nucleotides matching TRBD1. From germline, CDR1 is LGHNA and CDR2 YNFKEQ. CDR3 size: 13 residues.